This entry is about one TCR beta chain. It has no known antigen specificity. Base qualities are missing; no much larger clone stands one base away. Relative to germline, V is missing 4 bases and J is missing 5 bases, with 5 bases of the junction outside any gene match. The germline V gene sets CDR1 to LGHNA and CDR2 to YNFKEQ. CDR3 length: 14 amino acids, cysteine to phenylalanine. Here the CDR3 DNA is all that survives: 42 bases in frame from base 1. The collaborating institutions used their own protocols to collect whole blood in K2EDTA tubes. For TCRbeta analysis, collaborators shipped samples as frozen whole blood, isolated PBMCs, or DNA extracted from either of those sample types. TCRbeta CDR3 regions were amplified from genomic DNA by means of the immunoSEQ Assay, a bias-controlled multiplex PCR. In the paper's pipeline: The number of nucleated cells in each sample was estimated by amplification of reference gene primers within the assay. Sequence reads were collapsed and filtered to measure the absolute abundance of every unique TCRbeta CDR3 rearrangement. For each sample, productive Simpson clonality was calculated as the square root of Simpson's diversity index over productive rearrangements. The immuneACCESS repertoire file appears here via TCRdb, limited to in-frame rearrangements. These files lack a portion of the clones; in checked studies, under half of the deficit traces to unresolved V genes, and the cause of the others is not known. V and J calls and clone size are given by that table; D and trimming were obtained from the DNA. A total of 300,000 or so clones appear in this sample, 85% to 90% of them only once. The ten largest clones capture over 1% of the sample.

The entry originates in a study of blood T cell repertoires in COVID-19 (dated by TCRdb to 2018 to 2021). About the full investigation: Samples covering the acute and convalescent phases of COVID-19 were provided by collaborators in the United States, Italy and Spain. The dataset comprised deeply sampled blood TCRbeta repertoires from subjects exposed to, actively infected with, or recovered from COVID-19. Where available, HLA class I and class II types were obtained from metadata supplied by the sample provider rather than from assay-based typing. Nearly every sample came with metadata listing a de-identified subject ID, COVID-19 status, age in years and sex. Samples were obtained from the ongoing ImmuneRACE study (first 160 participants) and from some 1,300 subjects provided by 6 global collaborators. The repertoires were released in a freely available public database meant as a resource for research on the immune response to SARS-CoV-2. The prospective study material was composed of cDNA or gDNA derived from T cells, B-cell-depleted T cells, or PBMCs.

On the study overall, not on this receptor specifically: The amount of clinical and demographic metadata varied by source and participant and was provided uncurated.

The sequencing sample was made of peripheral blood. The chain uses TRBV4-2 and TRBJ2-5; 9 bases in the junction line up with TRBD1. The clonotype originates from a man in his 70s with acute or convalescent COVID-19. The CDR3 here reads CASSRGQGRETQYF. The DNA is TGTGCCAGCAGCCGCGGACAGGGGAGGGAGACCCAGTACTTC.